This T cell receptor (beta chain) was recorded in a study of preoperative IRX-2 immunotherapy in early breast cancer. The treatment is: preoperative locoregional IRX-2 cytokine immunotherapy. Patients received preoperative, locoregional IRX-2 cytokine immunotherapy in a phase Ib study. Using immunoSEQ multiplex PCR, the repertoire was profiled, and TCRdb retains in-frame clones only, with some absent. Among 40,000 to 50,000 clones listed, 70% to 85% were seen once. Germline assignment: CDR1 SGHRS and CDR2 YFSETQ. The germline V and J ends were trimmed by 4 bases and 0 bases, with 10 bases remaining between them. The CDR3 contains 14 residues.

The sample here was tumor tissue, taken after IRX-2 immunotherapy. The chain is built from TRBV5-1 and TRBJ1-1, with D possibly TRBD1 on 6 matching bases. The TCR was taken from a human donor with breast cancer. The CDR3 sequence is CASSPRGMNTEAFF. The CDR3 DNA sequence: TGCGCCAGCAGCCCAAGGGGGATGAACACTGAAGCTTTCTTT. Full variable domain (outside the CDR3, taken from reference TRBV5-1 and TRBJ1-1): KAGVTQTPRYLIKTRGQQVTLSCSPISGHRSVSWYQQTPGQGLQFLFEYFSETQRNKGNFPGRFSGRQFSNSRSEMNVSTLELGDSALYLCASSPRGMNTEAFFGQGTRLTVV.